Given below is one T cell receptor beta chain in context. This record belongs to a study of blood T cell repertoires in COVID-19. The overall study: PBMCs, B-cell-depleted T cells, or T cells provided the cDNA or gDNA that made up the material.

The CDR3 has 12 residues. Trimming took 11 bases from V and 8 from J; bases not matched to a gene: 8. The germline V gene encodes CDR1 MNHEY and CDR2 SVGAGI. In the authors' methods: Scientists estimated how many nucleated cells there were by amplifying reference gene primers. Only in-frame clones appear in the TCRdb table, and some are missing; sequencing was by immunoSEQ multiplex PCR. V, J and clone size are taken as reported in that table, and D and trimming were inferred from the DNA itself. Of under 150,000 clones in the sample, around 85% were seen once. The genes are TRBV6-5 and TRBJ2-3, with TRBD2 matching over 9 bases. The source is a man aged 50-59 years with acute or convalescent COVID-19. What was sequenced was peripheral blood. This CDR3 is CAGGGAYLTQYF. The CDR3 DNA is TGTGCCGGCGGGGGGGCCTATCTTACGCAGTATTTT.